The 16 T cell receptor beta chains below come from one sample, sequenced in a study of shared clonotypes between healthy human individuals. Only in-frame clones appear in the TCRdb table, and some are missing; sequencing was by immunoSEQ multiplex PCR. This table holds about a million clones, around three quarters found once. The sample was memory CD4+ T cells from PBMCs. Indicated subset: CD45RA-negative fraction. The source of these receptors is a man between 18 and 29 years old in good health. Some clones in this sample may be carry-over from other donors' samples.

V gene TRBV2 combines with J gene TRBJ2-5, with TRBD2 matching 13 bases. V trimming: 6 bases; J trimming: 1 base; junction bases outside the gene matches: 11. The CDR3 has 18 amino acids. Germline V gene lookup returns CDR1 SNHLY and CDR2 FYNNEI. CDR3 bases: TGTGCCAGCAGCTCTGGACTAGCGGGAGTTAGGGGCCAAGAGACCCAGTACTTC. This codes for CASSSGLAGVRGQETQYF.

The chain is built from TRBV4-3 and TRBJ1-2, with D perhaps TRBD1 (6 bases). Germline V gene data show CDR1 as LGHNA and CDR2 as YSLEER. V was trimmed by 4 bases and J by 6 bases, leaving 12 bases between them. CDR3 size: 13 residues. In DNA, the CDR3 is TGCGCCAGCAGCCTCCGGGGGGGGCATGGCTACACCTTC. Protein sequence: CASSLRGGHGYTF.

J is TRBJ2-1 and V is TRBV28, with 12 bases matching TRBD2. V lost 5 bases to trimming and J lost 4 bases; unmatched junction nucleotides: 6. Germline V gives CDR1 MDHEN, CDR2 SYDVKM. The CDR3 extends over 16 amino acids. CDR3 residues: CASSGLAGGVYNEQFF. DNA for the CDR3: TGTGCCAGCAGTGGTCTAGCGGGAGGGGTATACAATGAGCAGTTCTTC.

CDR3 nucleotide sequence: TGTGCCAGCAGGTTACCGGGACAGGACGGCTACACCTTC. Amino acids: CASRLPGQDGYTF. This chain links TRBV6-1 with TRBJ1-2; 8 bases agree with TRBD1. The length of the CDR3 is 13 residues. CDR1 is MNHNS, CDR2 SASEGT, per germline. J was trimmed by 8 bases and V by 6 bases; bases with no gene match: 8.

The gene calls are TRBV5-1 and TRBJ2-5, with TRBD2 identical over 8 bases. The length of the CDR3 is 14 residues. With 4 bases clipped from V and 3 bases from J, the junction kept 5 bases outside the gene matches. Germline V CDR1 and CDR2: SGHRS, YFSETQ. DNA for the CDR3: TGCGCCAGCAGCCCGGATAGCGGGAAAGAGACCCAGTACTTC. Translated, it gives CASSPDSGKETQYF.

DNA for the CDR3: TGCAGCGTTGTCCCACAGGGTGATGAGCAGTTCTTC. Protein: CSVVPQGDEQFF. The chain employs TRBV29-1 and TRBJ2-1, with D possibly matching TRBD1 (6 bases). The germline V and J ends were trimmed by 4 bases and 8 bases, with 12 bases remaining between them. Germline V gives CDR1 SQVTM, CDR2 ANQGSEA. The CDR3 totals 12 residues.

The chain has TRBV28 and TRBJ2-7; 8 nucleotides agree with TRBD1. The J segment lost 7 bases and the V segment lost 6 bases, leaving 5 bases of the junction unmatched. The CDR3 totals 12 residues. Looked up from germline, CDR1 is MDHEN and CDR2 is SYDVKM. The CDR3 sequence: CASSRGLVEQYF. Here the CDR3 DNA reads TGTGCCAGCAGCAGGGGGCTAGTGGAGCAGTACTTC.

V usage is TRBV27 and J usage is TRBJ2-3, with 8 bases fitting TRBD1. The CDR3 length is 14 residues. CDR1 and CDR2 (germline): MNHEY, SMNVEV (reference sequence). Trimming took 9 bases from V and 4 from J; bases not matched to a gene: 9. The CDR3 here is CASRTGHYPDTQYF. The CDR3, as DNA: TGTGCCAGTCGGACAGGGCACTATCCAGATACGCAGTATTTT.

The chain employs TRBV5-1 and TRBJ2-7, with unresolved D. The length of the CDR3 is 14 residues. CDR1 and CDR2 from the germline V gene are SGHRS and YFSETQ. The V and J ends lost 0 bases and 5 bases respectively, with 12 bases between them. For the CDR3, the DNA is TGCGCCAGCAGCTTGGGGTTGGGGTACAACGAGCAGTACTTC. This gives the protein CASSLGLGYNEQYF.

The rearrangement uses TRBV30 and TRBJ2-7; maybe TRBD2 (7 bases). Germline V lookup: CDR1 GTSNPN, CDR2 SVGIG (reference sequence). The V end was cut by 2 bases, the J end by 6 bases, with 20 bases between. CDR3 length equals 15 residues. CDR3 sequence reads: CAWSLADSSVSEQYF. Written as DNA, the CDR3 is TGTGCCTGGAGTCTAGCGGACAGTAGTGTGTCCGAGCAGTACTTC.

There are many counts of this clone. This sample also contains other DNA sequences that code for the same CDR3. The CDR3 nucleotides are TGTGCCAGTACGGGGGGAGCTGGCTACACCTTC. It is translated as CASTGGAGYTF. J is TRBJ1-2 and V is TRBV6-6, with D possibly matching TRBD1 (5 bases). CDR3 size: 11 residues. V was pared by 9 bases and J by 7 bases, with 12 bases between. CDR1 is MNHNY and CDR2 is SVGAGI in the germline V gene (reference sequence).

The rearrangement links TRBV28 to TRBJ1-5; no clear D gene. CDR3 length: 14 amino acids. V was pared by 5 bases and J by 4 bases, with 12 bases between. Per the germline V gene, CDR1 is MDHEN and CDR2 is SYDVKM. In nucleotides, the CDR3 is TGTGCCAGCAGTCAAGTTTGGGTAAATCAGCCCCAGCATTTT. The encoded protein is CASSQVWVNQPQHF. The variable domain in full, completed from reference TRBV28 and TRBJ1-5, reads DVKVTQSSRYLVKRTGEKVFLECVQDMDHENMFWYRQDPGLGLRLIYFSYDVKMKEKGDIPEGYSVSREKKERFSLILESASTNQTSMYLCASSQVWVNQPQHFGDGTRLSIL.

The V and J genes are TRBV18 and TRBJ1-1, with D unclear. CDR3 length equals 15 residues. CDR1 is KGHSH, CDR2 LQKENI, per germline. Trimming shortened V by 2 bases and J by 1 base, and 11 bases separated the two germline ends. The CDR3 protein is CASSPVAIKNTEAFF. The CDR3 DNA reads TGTGCCAGCTCACCAGTCGCGATAAAGAACACTGAAGCTTTCTTT.

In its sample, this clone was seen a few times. The CDR3: CASSLDRGQGSTYEQYF. The CDR3 nucleotides are TGTGCCAGCAGCTTGGACCGAGGACAGGGGTCTACCTACGAGCAGTACTTC. V usage is TRBV5-6 and J usage is TRBJ2-7, with TRBD1 matching over 9 bases. V lost 0 bases and J lost 2; bases outside the gene matches: 9. Germline V gene sequence: CDR1 SGHDT, CDR2 YYEEEE. This CDR3 comprises 17 residues.

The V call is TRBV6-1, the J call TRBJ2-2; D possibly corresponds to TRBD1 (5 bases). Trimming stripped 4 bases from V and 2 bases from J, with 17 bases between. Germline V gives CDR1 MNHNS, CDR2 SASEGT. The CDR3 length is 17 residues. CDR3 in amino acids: CASSVHRGQPNTGELFF. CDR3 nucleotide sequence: TGTGCCAGCAGTGTCCATCGTGGACAACCAAACACCGGGGAGCTGTTTTTT.

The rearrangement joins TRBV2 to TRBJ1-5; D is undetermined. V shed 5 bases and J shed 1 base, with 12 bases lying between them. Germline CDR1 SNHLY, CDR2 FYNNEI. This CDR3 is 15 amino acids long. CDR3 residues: CASSSARFSNQPQHF. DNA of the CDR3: TGTGCCAGCAGTTCGGCCCGTTTCAGCAATCAGCCCCAGCATTTT. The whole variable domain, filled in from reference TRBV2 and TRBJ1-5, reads EPEVTQTPSHQVTQMGQEVILRCVPISNHLYFYWYRQILGQKVEFLVSFYNNEISEKSEIFDDQFSVERPDGSNFTLKIRSTKLEDSAMYFCASSSARFSNQPQHFGDGTRLSIL.